The sequence of this TCR beta chain was determined in a study of metastatic and nonmetastatic thyroid tumors. Overall study context: Repertoires from blood and tumor or nodule tissue of malignant and benign thyroid patients were compared. Study findings and constraints: The study reportedly found significantly higher TCR beta diversity in malignant thyroid tumors than benign nodules, in blood and tumor.

Patients underwent thyroid surgery, and none had received any treatment before it. Germline loops: CDR1 KGHDR, CDR2 SFDVKD. The CDR3 length is 12 residues. On this clone itself: Its antigen is still unknown.

Authors' methods: Construction of a distant-metastasis classifier for papillary thyroid cancer relied on CDR3 differences across clinicopathological groups. TCRdb re-called the PCR reads with MiXCR. TCRdb's processing, not the authors' own work, is the source of the V and J calls. The data hold roughly 22,000 clones, with 36% observed a single time. The chain joins TRBV24-1 to TRBJ2-2, with TRBD1 matching 7 bases. Near its end, the DNA agrees better with TRBJ1-1, so the J call may be wrong. The clonotype comes from a male donor with papillary thyroid cancer or a benign thyroid nodule (not recorded which). Some clones in this sample may be carry-over from other donors' samples. What was sequenced was blood. The DNA of the CDR3 is TGTGCCACCAGCCTCCCAGGGGGTGAAGCTTTCTTT. The encoded protein is CATSLPGGEAFF.